One sample yielded the 14 T cell receptor beta chains listed below, sequenced in a study of shared clonotypes between healthy human individuals. Some clones are missing from TCRdb's copy, which holds only in-frame ones; the method was immunoSEQ multiplex PCR. The table lists a few million clones, 85% to 95% of them singletons, with around 0.38% in the top ten. Sequencing input: naive CD4+ T cells from PBMCs. Subset: CD45RA+ positively selected. The receptors shown here come from a man between 18 and 29 years old in good health. Some clones in this sample may be carry-over from other donors' samples.

CDR3 sequence (DNA): TGTGCCAGCAGTTCCGACTGGCACGAGCAGTACTTC. Its protein product is CASSSDWHEQYF. The J gene is TRBJ2-7, the V gene TRBV7-9, with D unclear. The CDR3 contains 12 residues. Germline CDR1 SEHNR, CDR2 FQNEAQ (reference sequence). The V gene lost 6 bases and the J gene lost 5 bases, with 11 bases spanning the gap.

This chain links TRBV28 with TRBJ2-1; 8 bases are shared with TRBD2. Germline-derived CDR1 and CDR2 are MDHEN and SYDVKM. J gave up 8 bases and V 5 bases, and 5 bases lay outside the gene matches. CDR3 length: 13 residues. DNA of the CDR3: TGTGCCAGCAGTCAAGGACTAGCACATGAGCAGTTCTTC. Encoded protein: CASSQGLAHEQFF.

The rearrangement links TRBV11-2 to TRBJ2-5; D tentatively reads TRBD1 or TRBD2 (6 bases each). V was pared by 4 bases and J by 4 bases, with 16 bases between. Germline V gives CDR1 SGHAT, CDR2 FQNNGV. The CDR3 consists of 15 residues. The CDR3, as DNA: TGTGCCAGCAGCTCAGGGCCTGGGGGGCGAGAGACCCAGTACTTC. Its translation: CASSSGPGGRETQYF.

V and J are TRBV29-1 and TRBJ2-4, with 7 bases aligning to TRBD1. Unmatched junction bases numbered 12, after V lost 7 bases and J lost 3 bases. The CDR3 consists of 15 residues. Germline V lookup: CDR1 SQVTM, CDR2 ANQGSEA. The chain's CDR3 is CSAKQGTLDKNIQYF. The DNA for the CDR3 is TGCAGCGCCAAACAGGGGACCTTGGACAAAAACATTCAGTACTTC.

This clone appeared once. The genes are TRBV30 and TRBJ2-7; 15 nucleotides align to TRBD2. The CDR3 extends over 16 amino acids. The germline gives CDR1 GTSNPN, CDR2 SVGIG (reference sequence). The ends lost 7 bases at V and 5 bases at J; junction bases unmatched: 12. CDR3 nucleotide sequence: TGTGCCTCCCAACCCGCCGGGACTAGCGGGAGGCACGAGCAGTACTTC. Translating gives CASQPAGTSGRHEQYF.

This chain links TRBV28 with TRBJ2-5, with D uncertain. Trimming shortened V by 2 bases and J by 5 bases, and 12 bases separated the two germline ends. The CDR3 has 14 residues. The V gene's germline CDR1 is MDHEN and CDR2 SYDVKM. CDR3 loop: CASSLDNAQETQYF. The CDR3 DNA sequence: TGTGCCAGCAGTTTAGACAACGCTCAGGAGACCCAGTACTTC.

This clone has a handful of counts. The chain uses TRBV7-8 and TRBJ1-1; D unclear. Per germline, CDR1 SGHVS and CDR2 FQNEAQ. Trimming removed 2 bases from V and 3 bases from J, with 10 bases in between. The CDR3 consists of 14 residues. CDR3 residues: CASSLSAPDTEAFF. DNA for the CDR3: TGTGCCAGCAGCTTATCTGCGCCCGACACTGAAGCTTTCTTT.

V gene TRBV5-6 combines with J gene TRBJ2-7; 7 bases match TRBD1. The CDR3 extends over 12 amino acids. The V segment lost 2 bases and the J segment 4 bases; nucleotides outside the gene matches: 0. The germline gives CDR1 SGHDT, CDR2 YYEEEE. Here the CDR3 DNA reads TGTGCCAGCAGCTTCAGGGGGTACGAGCAGTACTTC. Translated, it gives CASSFRGYEQYF.

The chain joins TRBV18 to TRBJ2-7; TRBD1 matches at 9 bases. This CDR3 spans 14 amino acids. V was clipped by 7 bases and J by 6 bases; unmatched bases: 10. Germline CDR1 reads KGHSH; CDR2 reads LQKENI. The CDR3 sequence is CASFLRTGEGEQYF. In nucleotides, the CDR3 is TGTGCCAGCTTCCTACGGACAGGGGAGGGCGAGCAGTACTTC.

This sequence joins TRBV9 and TRBJ2-1; no clear D. This CDR3 region has 15 residues. Trimming shortened V by 0 bases and J by 9 bases, and 16 bases separated the two germline ends. CDR1 is SGDLS and CDR2 is YYNGEE in the germline V gene. CDR3 amino acids: CASSVDRGFRLEQFF. The CDR3 DNA reads as TGTGCCAGCAGCGTAGATCGAGGTTTCCGGCTTGAGCAGTTCTTC. The whole variable domain, filled in from reference TRBV9 and TRBJ2-1, reads DSGVTQTPKHLITATGQRVTLRCSPRSGDLSVYWYQQSLDQGLQFLIQYYNGEERAKGNILERFSAQQFPDLHSELNLSSLELGDSALYFCASSVDRGFRLEQFFGPGTRLTVL.

The V and J genes are TRBV6-5 and TRBJ2-5, with 8 bases aligning to TRBD2. Germline CDR1 is MNHEY and CDR2 is SVGAGI. With 0 bases clipped from V and 4 bases from J, the junction kept 1 base outside the gene matches. The CDR3 consists of 14 residues. Written as DNA, the CDR3 is TGTGCCAGCAGTTACTCAGCGGGAGCAGAGACCCAGTACTTC. This encodes CASSYSAGAETQYF.

As to this clone: Other DNA sequences in the sample encode the same CDR3. The chain uses TRBV28 and TRBJ2-2; D might be TRBD1 or TRBD2, each matching 7 bases. Germline V CDR1 and CDR2: MDHEN, SYDVKM. V was cut by 6 bases and J by 6 bases, with 14 bases left in between. The CDR3 is made up of 14 amino acids. The CDR3 nucleotides are TGTGCCAGCAGACGACAGGGAGGGGCCGGGGAGCTGTTTTTT. The encoded protein is CASRRQGGAGELFF.

The rearrangement joins TRBV7-3 to TRBJ1-2; D is possibly TRBD1 (6 bases). V was cut by 4 bases and J by 4 bases, with 13 bases left in between. Germline V CDR1 and CDR2: SGHTA, FQGTGA. This CDR3 is 14 amino acids long. CDR3 amino acids: CASSSSGGRYGYTF. CDR3 bases: TGTGCCAGCAGCTCCAGTGGGGGCCGCTATGGCTACACCTTC.

The rearrangement links TRBV29-1 to TRBJ2-3; D is undetermined. This CDR3 has 12 residues. V lost 1 base, J lost 5 bases, and 7 bases lay in between. Germline V CDR1 and CDR2: SQVTM, ANQGSEA. For the CDR3, the DNA is TGCAGCGTTGAAGTAATGGGAGATACGCAGTATTTT. Its protein is CSVEVMGDTQYF.